These 25 T cell receptor beta chains came from one sample sequenced in a study of shared clonotypes between healthy human individuals. Some clones are missing from TCRdb's copy, which holds only in-frame ones; the method was immunoSEQ multiplex PCR. Of fewer than 650,000 clones detected, 76% appear once; the ten largest clones hold around 13%. Sequencing used PBMCs. The receptors were gathered from a woman aged 40 to 50 in good health. Some clones in this sample may be carry-over from other donors' samples.

The J gene is TRBJ2-3, the V gene TRBV4-1; 7 bases align to TRBD2. Germline V gives CDR1 MGHRA, CDR2 YSYEKL. This CDR3 has 16 amino acids. The trim removed 4 bases at V and 3 bases at J, leaving 10 bases unmatched. The CDR3 DNA sequence: TGCGCCAGCAGCCGTTCTTGGGGGGAGGGTACAGATACGCAGTATTTT. It codes for CASSRSWGEGTDTQYF.

V gene TRBV19 combines with J gene TRBJ1-2; D gene ambiguous. Germline V gives CDR1 LNHDA, CDR2 SQIVND (reference sequence). Trimming took off 7 bases at V and 4 bases at J, with 13 bases between the two ends. This CDR3 has 13 amino acids. CDR3 residues: CASKSEGGYGYTF. DNA for the CDR3: TGTGCCAGTAAGTCAGAGGGTGGCTATGGCTACACCTTC.

The V and J genes are TRBV29-1 and TRBJ2-5; possible D gene TRBD1, 5 bases. The J call may be incorrect, as the DNA end agrees better with TRBJ2-7. Germline CDR1 and CDR2: SQVTM and ANQGSEA. CDR3 length: 13 residues. The CDR3 bases are TGCAGCGTTGTCAGGGTCGGTTCCTACGAGCAGTACTTC. Translation: CSVVRVGSYEQYF.

This sequence joins TRBV30 and TRBJ1-5, with a possible D match to TRBD1 (6 bases). This CDR3 spans 18 amino acids. Germline V gene lookup returns CDR1 GTSNPN and CDR2 SVGIG (reference sequence). Deletions cut 4 bases from V and 7 bases from J, with 29 bases between. DNA for the CDR3: TGTGCCTGGACTCCCCGAACCAGGGGAGAGGGTCGTCAACAGCCCCAGCATTTT. It yields the protein CAWTPRTRGEGRQQPQHF.

In nucleotides, the CDR3 is TGTGCCAGCAGCGTAGTTGCGGGCGACTATGGCTACACCTTC. It is translated as CASSVVAGDYGYTF. The chain joins TRBV9 to TRBJ1-2; no clear D gene. Between the trimmed V and J ends, which lost 0 bases and 3 bases, there was a span of 9 bases. Germline V lookup: CDR1 SGDLS, CDR2 YYNGEE. The CDR3 is 14 amino acids.

This chain uses TRBV4-1 with TRBJ2-5; 8 bases match TRBD1. This CDR3 comprises 15 residues. The V gene's germline CDR1 is MGHRA and CDR2 YSYEKL. J was trimmed by 4 bases and V by 0 bases; bases with no gene match: 4. CDR3 in DNA: TGCGCCAGCAGCCAAGAGGACAGGGCCCGAGAGACCCAGTACTTC. Encoded protein: CASSQEDRARETQYF.

The genes are TRBV10-1 and TRBJ2-1, with 7 nucleotides matching TRBD2. Germline V lookup: CDR1 WNHNN, CDR2 SYGVQD (reference sequence). The CDR3 contains 15 residues. The ends lost 0 bases at V and 3 bases at J; junction bases unmatched: 2. The CDR3 nucleotides read TGCGCCAGCAGTGAGTCAGGGACTAACTACAATGAGCAGTTCTTC. Protein product: CASSESGTNYNEQFF.

The count of this clone is one. The sample carries other DNA sequences with the same CDR3. This chain links TRBV19 with TRBJ2-1; 8 bases map to TRBD2. The CDR3 has 15 residues. Trimming removed 2 bases from V and 0 bases from J; junction bases left unmatched: 0. Germline V gene sequence: CDR1 LNHDA, CDR2 SQIVND (reference sequence). The CDR3 loop reads CASSISGSSYNEQFF. CDR3 DNA sequence: TGTGCCAGTAGTATAAGCGGGAGCTCCTACAATGAGCAGTTCTTC.

The V and J genes are TRBV30 and TRBJ2-1; tentatively, D is TRBD1 (6 bases). CDR3 length: 14 amino acids. The germline gives CDR1 GTSNPN, CDR2 SVGIG (reference sequence). With 4 bases removed from V and 6 bases from J, the gap between germline ends came to 16 bases. CDR3 residues: CAWKGTLFLNEQFF. CDR3 DNA: TGTGCCTGGAAAGGGACACTCTTCCTCAATGAGCAGTTCTTC. Drawing the rest from reference TRBV30 and TRBJ2-1, the complete variable domain is SQTIHQWPATLVQPVGSPLSLECTVEGTSNPNLYWYRQAAGRGLQLLFYSVGIGQISSEVPQNLSASRPQDRQFILSSKKLLLSDSGFYLCAWKGTLFLNEQFFGPGTRLTVL.

CDR3 protein: CASSSRASGRAREQYF. The CDR3 DNA follows: TGTGCCAGCAGTTCCCGGGCTAGCGGGAGGGCACGCGAGCAGTACTTC. The V call is TRBV6-5, the J call TRBJ2-7, with TRBD2 matching over 12 bases. This CDR3 comprises 16 residues. After removal of 4 bases from V and 6 bases from J, the junction contained 10 bases not matched to a gene. Germline CDR1 is MNHEY and CDR2 is SVGAGI.

J is TRBJ2-1 and V is TRBV4-2; 10 bases fit TRBD1. Unmatched junction bases numbered 5, after V lost 2 bases and J lost 7 bases. This CDR3 is 15 amino acids long. Germline loops: CDR1 LGHNA, CDR2 YNFKEQ. The CDR3 nucleotides read TGTGCCAGCAGCCAAACGGACAGGGGGTATAATGAGCAGTTCTTC. It encodes CASSQTDRGYNEQFF.

This chain uses TRBV13 with TRBJ1-1; D perhaps matches TRBD1 (5 bases). The germline CDR1 and CDR2 sequences are PRHDT and FYEKMQ (reference sequence). This CDR3 has 16 residues. Deletions cut 5 bases from V and 3 bases from J, with 19 bases between. CDR3 sequence reads: CASSPGQGTRHTEAFF. Here the CDR3 DNA reads TGTGCCAGCAGCCCAGGGCAGGGTACGAGGCACACTGAAGCTTTCTTT.

This chain links TRBV7-2 with TRBJ2-1; tentative D call: TRBD1 (5 bases). The CDR3 extends over 14 amino acids. V gave up 3 bases and J gave up 6 bases, with 12 bases separating them. From germline, CDR1 is SGHTA and CDR2 FQGNSA. The CDR3 loop is CASSLHRLGNEQFF. CDR3 nucleotide sequence: TGTGCCAGCAGCTTGCACAGGTTGGGCAATGAGCAGTTCTTC.

Remarks on this clone: This likely comes from a read error, as the CDR3 has no conserved phenylalanine or tryptophan at its end. The J gene is TRBJ2-7, the V gene TRBV7-9; D may correspond to TRBD1 or TRBD2 (7 bases each). V dropped 5 bases and J dropped 3 bases, with 20 bases sitting between them. The CDR3 runs to 16 residues. Germline V gene data show CDR1 as SEHNR and CDR2 as FQNEAQ (reference sequence). Here the CDR3 reads CASSPTTGRGLYEQYL. The CDR3 coding sequence is TGTGCCAGCAGCCCAACTACAGGGAGGGGGCTCTACGAGCAGTACCTC.

This clone came up once. V is TRBV7-2 and J is TRBJ2-5; tentative D call: TRBD2 (6 bases). This CDR3 region has 16 residues. Trimming pared 5 bases from V and 1 base from J, leaving 17 bases between. CDR1 is SGHTA, CDR2 FQGNSA, per germline. CDR3 sequence: CASSGDLQKPQETQYF. The CDR3 DNA sequence: TGTGCCAGCAGCGGGGACTTGCAAAAACCCCAAGAGACCCAGTACTTC.

This clone was recorded a few times. This rearrangement joins TRBV28 to TRBJ1-1; TRBD1 matches at 10 bases. Germline loops: CDR1 MDHEN, CDR2 SYDVKM. The V and J ends lost 3 bases and 6 bases, in that order; junction bases with no gene match: 7. This CDR3 is 15 amino acids long. Written as DNA, the CDR3 is TGTGCCAGCAGTTTCACCCCCGGACAGGGGGCTGAAGCTTTCTTT. It codes for CASSFTPGQGAEAFF.

The CDR3 DNA reads TGTGCCAGCAGCTTATCAGGGGCCTTGAGCATTCAGTACTTC. Its translation is CASSLSGALSIQYF. The gene calls are TRBV7-2 and TRBJ2-4; possible D gene TRBD1, 6 bases. This CDR3 contains 14 residues. V was trimmed by 2 bases and J by 9 bases, leaving 14 bases between them. From germline, CDR1 is SGHTA and CDR2 FQGNSA.

V usage is TRBV30 and J usage is TRBJ2-7, with unresolved D. V was clipped by 3 bases and J by 3 bases, with 15 bases between them. From germline, CDR1 is GTSNPN and CDR2 SVGIG (reference sequence). The CDR3 runs to 14 residues. The CDR3 DNA sequence: TGTGCCTGGAGGGGTGGCTCTTCCCTCTACGAGCAGTACTTC. Translating it yields CAWRGGSSLYEQYF. Together with reference TRBV30 and TRBJ2-7, the CDR3 gives the full variable domain: SQTIHQWPATLVQPVGSPLSLECTVEGTSNPNLYWYRQAAGRGLQLLFYSVGIGQISSEVPQNLSASRPQDRQFILSSKKLLLSDSGFYLCAWRGGSSLYEQYFGPGTRLTVT.

V and J are TRBV11-2 and TRBJ2-3; D ambiguous. This CDR3 has 12 amino acids. In germline, CDR1 is SGHAT, CDR2 FQNNGV. V lost 5 bases and J 9 bases, leaving 12 bases between the germline ends. The CDR3 nucleotides are TGTGCCAGCAGCCGCGGACCCGAAACGCAGTATTTT. This sequence encodes CASSRGPETQYF.

This clone was counted at least ten times. The V and J genes are TRBV5-1 and TRBJ1-1; D is unresolved. The CDR3 extends over 15 amino acids. Germline V gives CDR1 SGHRS, CDR2 YFSETQ. V was clipped by 2 bases and J by 1 base, with 12 bases between them. In nucleotides, the CDR3 is TGCGCCAGCAGCTTAGAACCAGATAAGAACACTGAAGCTTTCTTT. It translates to CASSLEPDKNTEAFF. Looking up the rest from reference TRBV5-1 and TRBJ1-1 gives the full variable domain: KAGVTQTPRYLIKTRGQQVTLSCSPISGHRSVSWYQQTPGQGLQFLFEYFSETQRNKGNFPGRFSGRQFSNSRSEMNVSTLELGDSALYLCASSLEPDKNTEAFFGQGTRLTVV.

The gene calls are TRBV5-4 and TRBJ2-5; 10 nucleotides match TRBD1. Germline V lookup: CDR1 SGHNT, CDR2 YYREEE (reference sequence). With 4 bases clipped from V and 5 bases from J, the junction kept 8 bases outside the gene matches. This CDR3 spans 15 amino acids. The CDR3 reads CASSPGTGVGETQYF. DNA for the CDR3: TGTGCCAGCAGCCCCGGGACAGGGGTAGGGGAGACCCAGTACTTC.

The J gene is TRBJ2-5, the V gene TRBV15; no clear D gene. V was clipped by 5 bases and J by 1 base, with 8 bases between them. The V gene's germline CDR1 is LNHNV and CDR2 YYDKDF (reference sequence). The CDR3 length is 13 residues. The CDR3 loop reads CATSARTQETQYF. As DNA, the CDR3 is TGTGCCACCAGCGCTAGGACCCAAGAGACCCAGTACTTC.

The J gene is TRBJ2-7, the V gene TRBV13, with D unresolved. Germline V gene data show CDR1 as PRHDT and CDR2 as FYEKMQ (reference sequence). The CDR3 has 15 residues. Between the trimmed V and J ends, which lost 5 bases and 4 bases, there was a span of 18 bases. CDR3 sequence reads: CASSQWAYESYEQYF. CDR3 in DNA: TGTGCCAGCAGCCAATGGGCGTATGAAAGTTACGAGCAGTACTTC.

This clone came up many times. This same CDR3 is encoded by further DNA sequences in the sample. This rearrangement joins TRBV4-2 to TRBJ2-3; 7 bases line up with TRBD2. This CDR3 region has 16 residues. The germline CDR1 and CDR2 sequences are LGHNA and YNFKEQ. Trimming at V came to 0 bases and at J to 1 base, leaving 4 bases not matched to a gene. CDR3 loop: CASSQELAGGTDTQYF. The CDR3 DNA is TGTGCCAGCAGCCAAGAGTTAGCGGGTGGCACAGATACGCAGTATTTT.

This clone was counted a few times. The V and J genes are TRBV28 and TRBJ1-1, with 7 bases fitting TRBD1. The CDR3 runs 14 residues. V shed 5 bases and J 7 bases; nucleotides not matched to a gene: 10. CDR1 is MDHEN, CDR2 SYDVKM, per germline. In DNA form, the CDR3 reads TGTGCCAGCAGTACTCCGGGACAGATGTATGAAGCTTTCTTT. This sequence encodes CASSTPGQMYEAFF. Drawing the rest from reference TRBV28 and TRBJ1-1, the complete variable domain is DVKVTQSSRYLVKRTGEKVFLECVQDMDHENMFWYRQDPGLGLRLIYFSYDVKMKEKGDIPEGYSVSREKKERFSLILESASTNQTSMYLCASSTPGQMYEAFFGQGTRLTVV.